Listed below are T cell receptor beta chains from one sample, sequenced in a study of blood T cell repertoires in COVID-19. TCRdb's table, derived via immunoSEQ multiplex PCR, lists solely in-frame clones and lacks some. This table holds over 85,000 clones, roughly nine tenths found once. Sequenced input: peripheral blood. The receptors come from a man aged 65 to 85 with acute or convalescent COVID-19. CDR3s include the opening cysteine and the closing phenylalanine or tryptophan. Each record gives: V gene, D gene, J gene, clone size, CDR3 DNA, CDR3 protein. The D gene is left open where the match is weak. For some rows the clone size is stated as once, few or many, or as a class when expanded; others skip it.

TRBV19	TRBD2	TRBJ2-3	NA	TGTGCCAGTAGTATCGGGAGGTTCGAGCGGGGGGCCCTAATACACCGAAATTTCACAGATACGCAGTATTTT	CASSIGRFERGALIHRNFTDTQYF
TRBV28	TRBD2	TRBJ2-3	NA	TGTGCCTGCCGGACTAGCGTTACAGATACGCAGTATTTT	CACRTSVTDTQYF
TRBV28	NA	TRBJ1-3	NA	TGTGCCAGCAGTTACGGCAGGGTTGAGGGAAACACCATATATTTT	CASSYGRVEGNTIYF
TRBV5-1	NA	TRBJ1-3	NA	TGCGCCAGCAGCTTGGACGGACAGAATGGAAACACCATATATTTT	CASSLDGQNGNTIYF
TRBV5-6	NA	TRBJ1-1	few	TGTGCCAGCAGGGCTACAGCGAACACTGAAGCTTTCTTT	CASRATANTEAFF
TRBV5-6	NA	TRBJ2-7	NA	TGTGCCAGCAGCTTGGGGACAGGGAGGGGCGAGCAGTACTTC	CASSLGTGRGEQYF
TRBV29-1	NA	TRBJ1-4	NA	TGCAGCGTGCGGGATGCAACTAATGAAAAACTGTTTTTT	CSVRDATNEKLFF
TRBV28	TRBD1	TRBJ1-1	NA	TGTGCCAGCGTTCGGGACAGGATTATTTCTGAAGCTTTCTTT	CASVRDRIISEAFF
TRBV2	NA	TRBJ2-3	NA	TGTGCCAGCAGTGAGCGGGCAATAAGCGTCCCAGATACGCAGTATTTT	CASSERAISVPDTQYF
TRBV5-1	NA	TRBJ1-2	NA	TGCGCCAGCAGCTTGGATCTAGAAACTAACTATGGCTACACCTTC	CASSLDLETNYGYTF
TRBV19	TRBD1	TRBJ1-2	NA	TGTGCCAGTAGTGCCCGACAGGGGTTCTATGGCTACACCTTC	CASSARQGFYGYTF
TRBV5-6	TRBD1	TRBJ1-1	once	TGTGCCAGCAGCTTGACAGGGGGCTTTGTTGAAGCTTTCTTT	CASSLTGGFVEAFF
TRBV2	NA	TRBJ1-2	once	TGTGCCAGCAGTGGGGACATTTTAGGCTACACCTTC	CASSGDILGYTF
TRBV2	NA	TRBJ1-1	NA	TGTGCCAGCAGCCGGGAGAAGAACACTGAAGCTTTCTTT	CASSREKNTEAFF
TRBV5-6	NA	TRBJ1-1	NA	TGTGCCAGCAGCTTGAGGGGGAACACTGAAGCTTTCTTT	CASSLRGNTEAFF
TRBV5-1	TRBD2	TRBJ2-1	once	TGCGCCAGCAGGCCCGGGACTAGCGGGGGGAGTGAGCAGTTCTTC	CASRPGTSGGSEQFF
TRBV6-5	NA	TRBJ1-5	NA	TGCCTAGGGGGACATCTCAATCAGCCCCAGCATTTT	CLGGHLNQPQHF